The source of this TCR beta chain is a study of T cell repertoires in cytomegalovirus infection. Study context: Based on public TCR beta signatures, there were indications of CMV infection and of a matching HLA type.

TCRdb re-analysed the reads in MiXCR, keeping a single row per CDR3 protein. This sample has over 100,000 distinct CDR3 sequences, with 16% found just once. This clonotype was counted at least ten times. Its matching antigen is unknown. Study findings and constraints: Accumulated public TCR beta family frequency recognized individuals carrying CMV together with the relevant HLA. The ex vivo response showed dominance by HLA-C-restricted CMV-specific TCR beta clonotypes.

The TCR sequence derives from a human donor in good health (CMV status not recorded). Some clones in this sample may be carry-over from other donors' samples. Sequencing used PBMCs.

In DNA form, the CDR3 reads TGTGCCAGCAGCCCAGTTCAGGACGGGGAGCTGTTTTTT. Translating it yields CASSPVQDGELFF. The rearrangement joins TRBV7-6 to TRBJ2-2; D remains unclear. V was shortened by 5 bases and J by 7 bases, with 11 bases between the two germline ends. Germline CDR1 SGHVS, CDR2 FNYEAQ. There are 13 residues in the CDR3. Looking up the rest from reference TRBV7-6 and TRBJ2-2 gives the full variable domain: GAGVSQSPRYKVTKRGQDVALRCDPISGHVSLYWYRQALGQGPEFLTYFNYEAQQDKSGLPNDRFSAERPEGSISTLTIQRTEQRDSAMYRCASSPVQDGELFFGEGSRLTVL.